The 24 T cell receptor beta chains in this list originate from one sample, sequenced in a study of blood T cell repertoires in COVID-19. The data were produced by immunoSEQ multiplex PCR, yet TCRdb's version contains in-frame clones alone and is incomplete. The table includes 150,000 to 200,000 clones, 86% detected once. Sample: peripheral blood. Every receptor here comes from a woman over 75 in a cohort sampled during active or convalescent COVID-19.

J is TRBJ2-1 and V is TRBV11-2; 10 bases fit TRBD2. This CDR3 is built from 15 residues. Looked up from germline, CDR1 is SGHAT and CDR2 is FQNNGV. V lost 1 base to trimming and J lost 7 bases; unmatched junction nucleotides: 4. The CDR3: CASSLGTSGLNEQFF. The CDR3 DNA is TGTGCCAGCAGCTTAGGGACTAGCGGACTTAATGAGCAGTTCTTC.

The CDR3 is CASLGGGGETQYF. In DNA, the CDR3 is TGTGCCTCCCTTGGGGGAGGAGGGGAGACCCAGTACTTC. The gene calls are TRBV10-3 and TRBJ2-5; TRBD2 might be the D (6 bases). The CDR3 has 13 residues. Per germline, CDR1 ENHRY and CDR2 SYGVKD. Between the trimmed V and J ends, which lost 11 bases and 5 bases, there was a span of 18 bases.

The chain has TRBV25-1 and TRBJ1-2, with 10 bases aligning to TRBD1. Per germline, CDR1 MGHDK and CDR2 SYGVNS. This CDR3 comprises 14 residues. With 4 bases clipped from V and 5 bases from J, the junction kept 4 bases outside the gene matches. The CDR3 reads CASSGQGASYGYTF. The CDR3 nucleotides are TGTGCCAGCAGTGGACAGGGGGCGAGTTATGGCTACACCTTC.

CDR3 DNA sequence: TGTGCCAGCAGCTTAGGACAGGACGTCAATCAGCCCCAGCATTTT. As protein: CASSLGQDVNQPQHF. The genes are TRBV5-8 and TRBJ1-5; 7 nucleotides agree with TRBD1. V shed 2 bases and J 3 bases; nucleotides not matched to a gene: 5. Germline lookup yields CDR1 SGHTS and CDR2 YDEGEE. This CDR3 comprises 15 residues.

J is TRBJ1-2 and V is TRBV5-8, with 7 bases identical to TRBD1. Germline loops: CDR1 SGHTS, CDR2 YDEGEE. Trimming took 4 bases from V and 7 from J; bases not matched to a gene: 13. The CDR3 runs to 15 residues. CDR3: CASSLQGGAGSGYTF. DNA for the CDR3: TGTGCCAGCAGCCTTCAGGGGGGCGCCGGGAGTGGCTACACCTTC.

The V call is TRBV2, the J call TRBJ2-5; D may be TRBD2 (5 bases). Germline CDR1 is SNHLY and CDR2 is FYNNEI. V lost 6 bases and J lost 5, with 13 bases in between. This CDR3 spans 13 amino acids. CDR3: CASRRLSYETQYF. The CDR3, as DNA: TGTGCCAGCAGGAGACTAAGCTATGAGACCCAGTACTTC.

The chain links TRBV4-1 to TRBJ1-5; unclear D gene. CDR3 length: 12 residues. The V end lost 4 bases, the J end lost 9 bases, and 10 bases lay between the germline ends. Germline V lookup: CDR1 MGHRA, CDR2 YSYEKL. The CDR3 DNA is TGCGCCAGCAGCCCCGCGGGAGGGCCCCAGCATTTT. The encoded protein is CASSPAGGPQHF.

V is TRBV24-1 and J is TRBJ2-1, with 12 bases that match TRBD2. This CDR3 region has 18 residues. V trimming: 8 bases; J trimming: 9 bases; junction bases outside the gene matches: 19. The germline V gene has CDR1 KGHDR and CDR2 SFDVKD. The CDR3 is CATTTTSGRRRGDSEQFF. As DNA, the CDR3 is TGTGCCACCACCACGACTAGCGGGAGACGTCGGGGGGATAGTGAGCAGTTCTTC.

The gene calls are TRBV30 and TRBJ1-2; no firm D call. The germline V and J ends were trimmed by 2 bases and 4 bases, with 8 bases remaining between them. The CDR3 runs to 12 residues. Germline CDR1 and CDR2: GTSNPN and SVGIG (reference sequence). CDR3 bases: TGTGCCTGGAGTCTTTTATCCTATGGCTACACCTTC. It encodes CAWSLLSYGYTF.

The chain carries TRBV3-1 (or the pseudogene TRBV3-2) and TRBJ2-7; D may be TRBD1 (5 bases). There are 15 residues in the CDR3. Germline V CDR1 and CDR2: LGHDT, YNNKEL (reference sequence). V lost 4 bases and J 2 bases, leaving 15 bases between the germline ends. As DNA, the CDR3 is TGTGCCAGCAGCCCCATGGGCAGGGCTCCCTACGAGCAGTACTTC. Its protein is CASSPMGRAPYEQYF.

The chain uses TRBV24-1 and TRBJ1-2, with 8 bases lining up with TRBD1. CDR3 length: 15 residues. In germline, CDR1 is KGHDR, CDR2 SFDVKD. Trimming took 5 bases from V and 4 from J; bases not matched to a gene: 8. The CDR3 nucleotides read TGTGCCACCAGTGTTTGGCAGGGGGCCACCTATGGCTACACCTTC. It translates to CATSVWQGATYGYTF.

The gene calls are TRBV19 and TRBJ1-2; D perhaps matches TRBD1 (5 bases). The CDR3 extends over 15 amino acids. CDR1 LNHDA and CDR2 SQIVND come from the germline V gene (reference sequence). V gave up 5 bases and J gave up 0 bases, with 13 bases separating them. The CDR3 loop reads CASSPSGRANYGYTF. The CDR3 DNA is TGTGCCAGTAGTCCATCGGGCAGGGCTAACTATGGCTACACCTTC.

CDR3 nucleotides: TGCGCCAGCAGCTTGGTGCGGACTAGCTCCGATACGCAGTATTTT. This gives the protein CASSLVRTSSDTQYF. The rearrangement uses TRBV5-1 and TRBJ2-3, with 8 bases matching TRBD2. The germline V gene encodes CDR1 SGHRS and CDR2 YFSETQ. CDR3 length: 15 residues. The ends lost 0 bases at V and 6 bases at J; junction bases unmatched: 6. The variable domain in full, completed from reference TRBV5-1 and TRBJ2-3, reads KAGVTQTPRYLIKTRGQQVTLSCSPISGHRSVSWYQQTPGQGLQFLFEYFSETQRNKGNFPGRFSGRQFSNSRSEMNVSTLELGDSALYLCASSLVRTSSDTQYFGPGTRLTVL.

The chain joins TRBV9 to TRBJ1-1; D gene unclear. In germline, CDR1 is SGDLS, CDR2 YYNGEE. With 3 bases removed from V and 7 bases from J, the gap between germline ends came to 13 bases. The CDR3 loop spans 13 amino acids. The CDR3 sequence: CASSEGDKNEAFF. The CDR3 nucleotides read TGTGCCAGCAGCGAGGGAGACAAGAATGAAGCTTTCTTT. The whole variable domain, filled in from reference TRBV9 and TRBJ1-1, reads DSGVTQTPKHLITATGQRVTLRCSPRSGDLSVYWYQQSLDQGLQFLIQYYNGEERAKGNILERFSAQQFPDLHSELNLSSLELGDSALYFCASSEGDKNEAFFGQGTRLTVV.

The CDR3 reads CASSPAGPGEQYV. CDR3 sequence (DNA): TGCGCCAGCAGCCCGGCGGGCCCTGGCGAGCAGTACGTC. This sequence joins TRBV5-1 and TRBJ2-7; D is possibly TRBD2 (5 bases). Trimming shortened V by 4 bases and J by 6 bases, and 14 bases separated the two germline ends. Germline loops: CDR1 SGHRS, CDR2 YFSETQ. The length of the CDR3 is 13 residues.

The rearrangement links TRBV5-8 to TRBJ2-2, with D maybe TRBD1 (6 bases). The germline V gene has CDR1 SGHTS and CDR2 YDEGEE. This CDR3 has 15 amino acids. Trimming shortened V by 4 bases and J by 8 bases, and 18 bases separated the two germline ends. This chain's CDR3 is CASSRWGRNLGELFF. The CDR3 nucleotides are TGTGCCAGCAGCCGATGGGGGCGGAACTTAGGGGAGCTGTTTTTT.

The V and J genes are TRBV30 and TRBJ2-6; possible D gene TRBD2, 5 bases. This CDR3 spans 15 amino acids. Germline CDR1 reads GTSNPN; CDR2 reads SVGIG (reference sequence). Trimming removed 0 bases from V and 0 bases from J, with 6 bases in between. This CDR3 reads CAWSVRGSGANVLTF. The DNA of the CDR3 is TGTGCCTGGAGTGTACGGGGCTCTGGGGCCAACGTCCTGACTTTC.

This clone was recorded once. The V gene is TRBV11-2, the J gene TRBJ1-2; possibly TRBD1 for D (5 bases). The CDR3 has 16 residues. Looked up from germline, CDR1 is SGHAT and CDR2 is FQNNGV. The V gene lost 4 bases and the J gene lost 3 bases, with 18 bases spanning the gap. CDR3: CASSSRSRDLDYGYTF. CDR3 coding DNA: TGTGCCAGCAGCTCAAGAAGCAGGGATCTCGACTATGGCTACACCTTC.

This chain uses TRBV2 with TRBJ2-2, with D unclear. V was clipped by 3 bases and J by 6 bases, with 8 bases between them. The CDR3 has 13 amino acids. CDR1 and CDR2 (germline): SNHLY, FYNNEI. CDR3 region: CASSESRPGELFF. For the CDR3, the DNA is TGTGCCAGCAGTGAGTCTAGGCCCGGGGAGCTGTTTTTT.

The chain has TRBV2 and TRBJ1-4; 8 positions agree with TRBD1. CDR3 length: 14 amino acids. With 5 bases clipped from V and 3 bases from J, the junction kept 2 bases outside the gene matches. Germline V gene data show CDR1 as SNHLY and CDR2 as FYNNEI. CDR3 protein: CASSPTGANEKLFF. Written as DNA, the CDR3 is TGTGCCAGCAGTCCGACAGGGGCTAATGAAAAACTGTTTTTT.

The chain has TRBV2 and TRBJ2-1; TRBD2 aligns across 7 bases. V was clipped by 4 bases and J by 0 bases; unmatched bases: 6. CDR3 length equals 16 residues. The V gene's germline CDR1 is SNHLY and CDR2 FYNNEI. CDR3 protein: CASSGRGGSSYNEQFF. The CDR3 DNA reads TGTGCCAGCAGTGGCCGGGGCGGGAGCTCCTACAATGAGCAGTTCTTC.

The V and J genes are TRBV2 and TRBJ1-2, with TRBD1 matching 11 bases. Per germline, CDR1 SNHLY and CDR2 FYNNEI. The CDR3 spans 15 residues. After removal of 6 bases from V and 8 bases from J, the junction contained 11 bases not matched to a gene. This CDR3 reads CASSDWTGGSYGYTF. The CDR3 DNA follows: TGTGCCAGCAGCGACTGGACAGGGGGCTCCTACGGCTACACCTTC. The full variable domain, in which reference TRBV2 and TRBJ1-2 provide the parts outside the CDR3, is EPEVTQTPSHQVTQMGQEVILRCVPISNHLYFYWYRQILGQKVEFLVSFYNNEISEKSEIFDDQFSVERPDGSNFTLKIRSTKLEDSAMYFCASSDWTGGSYGYTFGSGTRLTVV.

The rearrangement links TRBV5-1 to TRBJ2-2; 13 bases fit TRBD2. With V trimmed by 4 bases and J by 5 bases, 2 bases remained unmatched. The CDR3 runs to 15 residues. The germline CDR1 and CDR2 sequences are SGHRS and YFSETQ. The CDR3 DNA reads TGCGCCAGCAGCGCGGGACTAGCGGGGACCGGGGAGCTGTTTTTT. It codes for CASSAGLAGTGELFF.

V gene TRBV18 combines with J gene TRBJ2-7, with 8 bases lining up with TRBD1. Germline assignment: CDR1 KGHSH and CDR2 LQKENI. This CDR3 has 16 residues. Trimming at V came to 4 bases and at J to 3 bases, leaving 11 bases not matched to a gene. This chain's CDR3 is CASSLETGTGLYEQYF. In DNA, the CDR3 is TGTGCCAGCTCACTGGAAACCGGGACAGGACTCTACGAGCAGTACTTC.